This TCR beta chain came from a study of cytomegalovirus exposure and HLA in healthy donors. V dropped 4 bases and J dropped 5 bases, with 9 bases sitting between them. The CDR3 spans 12 residues. Per germline, CDR1 SGHNT and CDR2 YYREEE (reference sequence). The study ran its PCR with 60 Vbeta and 13 Jbeta primers. Using immunoSEQ multiplex PCR, the repertoire was profiled, and TCRdb retains in-frame clones only, with some absent. This sample contains about 140,000 clones. This TCR came from a male donor in good health and CMV-seronegative. The V and J genes are TRBV5-4 and TRBJ1-2, with D hard to call. The sequencing input was PBMCs. The CDR3 here is CASSQQRYGYTF. The CDR3 DNA reads TGTGCCAGCAGCCAACAGAGATATGGCTACACCTTC.